These 4 T cell receptor beta chains originate from one sample sequenced in a study of blood T cell repertoires in COVID-19. Measured with immunoSEQ multiplex PCR; TCRdb has only the in-frame clones, and not every one. The repertoire includes 200,000 to 250,000 clones, about 80% of them detected once, and less than 8% sits in the top ten. Sequencing was done on a sample of peripheral blood. Source of these receptors: a woman aged 45-60 years with acute or convalescent COVID-19.

This clone has a single count. The chain has TRBV10-3 and TRBJ1-1; 10 bases align to TRBD1. Trimming cost V 8 bases and J 7 bases; bases outside gene matches: 7. There are 13 residues in the CDR3. Germline V CDR1 and CDR2: ENHRY, SYGVKD. The CDR3 loop is CAILGTGASEAFF. CDR3 in DNA: TGTGCCATCCTCGGGACAGGGGCTAGTGAAGCTTTCTTT.

The chain links TRBV6-5 to TRBJ1-1; possibly TRBD1 for D (5 bases). The CDR3 is 13 residues long. Germline CDR1 MNHEY, CDR2 SVGAGI. With 7 bases removed from V and 9 bases from J, the gap between germline ends came to 18 bases. CDR3 loop: CASIVQGAAKAFF. The CDR3, as DNA: TGTGCCAGCATAGTTCAGGGCGCGGCTAAAGCTTTCTTT.

This rearrangement joins TRBV29-1 to TRBJ1-3; TRBD1 matches 7 bases. This CDR3 comprises 15 residues. Trimming at V came to 7 bases and at J to 0 bases, leaving 9 bases not matched to a gene. In germline, CDR1 is SQVTM, CDR2 ANQGSEA. The CDR3 region has the DNA TGCAGCGCTTTTACGGCAGGGGGCTCTGGAAACACCATATATTTT. It translates to CSAFTAGGSGNTIYF.

This clone occurred once. The gene calls are TRBV7-2 and TRBJ2-5; TRBD1 is a possible D gene (6 bases). The CDR3 loop spans 13 amino acids. Trimming took 3 bases from V and 5 from J, leaving 10 bases between them. Germline V gene data show CDR1 as SGHTA and CDR2 as FQGNSA. This CDR3 reads CASSFQGRETQYF. The CDR3 bases are TGTGCCAGCAGCTTTCAGGGGCGGGAGACCCAGTACTTC.